This T cell receptor beta chain was sequenced for a study of T-cell memory formation after mild COVID-19. This CDR3 contains 15 residues. V dropped 2 bases and J dropped 1 base, with 10 bases sitting between them. Per the germline V gene, CDR1 is MGHRA and CDR2 is YSYEKL. The table lists this clonotype with a few counts. TCRdb reanalysed the 5' RACE reads using MiXCR and keeps one entry per CDR3 protein. The profile shows about 140,000 distinct CDR3 sequences, more than 13% of them singletons. This receptor was obtained from an adult woman who had mild COVID-19 (a few samples of this study predate the infection). Cell type and time point are not known. Material: PBMCs or a T cell subset sorted from them (not recorded which). The chain is built from TRBV4-1 and TRBJ2-3, with unresolved D. The CDR3 DNA sequence: TGCGCCAGCAGCCAAAGACAAGATCGCACAGATACGCAGTATTTT. It yields the protein CASSQRQDRTDTQYF.